What follows is one T cell receptor beta chain and its context. Every donor contributed approximately 10 milliliters of peripheral blood by blood draw. This entry is derived from a study of blood T cells in healthy people across ages. A second PCR, run for roughly 7 to 11 cycles, used a sample-barcoded 5' primer plus a J-beta primer mix. Every molecule of cDNA carried a tag from a template-switch adaptor with 12 random nucleotides. TCRdb re-derived calls from the 5' RACE reads in MiXCR, one entry per CDR3 protein. Of some 920,000 distinct CDR3 sequences listed, roughly half are singletons. This receptor was obtained from an older woman in good health. What was sequenced was blood.

CDR3 in amino acids: CASSSTKIEQFF. The CDR3 region has the DNA TGTGCCAGCTCATCCACTAAGATCGAGCAGTTCTTC. V is TRBV18 and J is TRBJ2-1; D remains ambiguous. From germline, CDR1 is KGHSH and CDR2 LQKENI. With 5 bases removed from V and 10 bases from J, the gap between germline ends came to 12 bases. The length of the CDR3 is 12 residues.